This T cell receptor (beta chain) was recovered during a study of T cells in Graves' hyperthyroidism and ophthalmopathy. Points from the study as a whole: Blood shared most expanded thyroid clonotypes above 0.001. Ophthalmopathy was predicted by the model a median of approximately 6 months ahead of onset.

Template material for amplifying TCR beta CDR3 regions consisted of RNA transcripts. A first-round RT-PCR of the TCR CDR3 used the HTBI primer set. TCRdb used MiXCR to reprocess the multiplex PCR reads, holding one entry per CDR3 protein. This sample yields 550,000 to 650,000 distinct CDR3 sequences, of which about 14% are seen a single time; roughly 14% belongs to the top ten. The CDR3 consists of 14 residues. Per germline, CDR1 LGHDT and CDR2 YNNKEL (reference sequence). V shed 7 bases and J 4 bases; nucleotides not matched to a gene: 5. Stable hyperthyroidism: no ophthalmopathy progression over 18 months of follow-up. Investigators excluded patients with uncontrolled infection, other autoimmune disease, pregnancy or lactation. This clonotype was seen ten or more times. Antigen unknown.

The receptor was isolated from a woman in her thirties or forties with Graves' hyperthyroidism. The chain combines TRBV3-1 with TRBJ2-1, with 9 bases fitting TRBD2. The sequencing input was blood. The CDR3, as DNA: TGTGCCAGCACCCGGACTAGCGATTACAATGAGCAGTTCTTC. Protein sequence: CASTRTSDYNEQFF.